Reported below is one T cell receptor (beta chain). Its antigen is as yet unknown. Libraries were prepared by immunoSEQ multiplex PCR; TCRdb keeps only in-frame clonotypes and omits some of them. The specimen has about 44,000 clones, none found just once. The data derive from a study of T cells after posttransplantation cyclophosphamide. Study-wide results and caveats: Blood and skin or GI T cell repertoires showed limited TRB overlap.

The junction had 8 bases not matched to a gene; V was cut back by 2 bases and J by 0 bases. This CDR3 has 18 amino acids. Germline-derived CDR1 and CDR2 are SGHTA and FQGTGA. The sequencing sample was made of PBMCs. The chain links TRBV7-3 to TRBJ2-3; 10 positions agree with TRBD2. The clonotype was recovered from a man between 35 and 55 years old in good health, CMV-negative, and a related stem cell transplant donor. The CDR3 spells CASSLVASGGTSTDTQYF. CDR3 sequence (DNA): TGTGCCAGCAGCTTAGTGGCTAGCGGGGGTACAAGCACAGATACGCAGTATTTT. Full variable domain (outside the CDR3, taken from reference TRBV7-3 and TRBJ2-3): GAGVSQTPSNKVTEKGKYVELRCDPISGHTALYWYRQSLGQGPEFLIYFQGTGAADDSGLPNDRFFAVRPEGSVSTLKIQRTERGDSAVYLCASSLVASGGTSTDTQYFGPGTRLTVL.